This entry describes one TCR beta chain. Per the germline V gene, CDR1 is KGHDR and CDR2 is SFDVKD. V shed 4 bases, J shed 0 bases, and the junction held 6 bases outside the gene matches. The length of the CDR3 is 18 residues. This sample was included in a study of blood T cell repertoires in COVID-19. Overall study context: Whether acute or convalescent, the COVID-19 samples came from the United States, Italy and Spain. PBMCs, B-cell-depleted T cells, or T cells provided the cDNA or gDNA that made up the material.

The authors' processing: Quantification of nucleated cells was approximated via reference gene primer amplification. Clones were sequenced by immunoSEQ multiplex PCR, and TCRdb holds only the in-frame ones, with some missing. The V and J calls and clone size come from that table; D and trimming were worked out from the DNA. The sample has about 78,000 clones, 84% seen once; the top ten hold roughly 4%. The sequence came from a man in his fifties or sixties with acute or convalescent COVID-19. The material sequenced was peripheral blood. V usage is TRBV24-1 and J usage is TRBJ2-1; 12 bases map to TRBD2. The CDR3 DNA follows: TGTGCCACCAGTGACCCCCTGACTAGCGGGAGCTCCTACAATGAGCAGTTCTTC. Residues: CATSDPLTSGSSYNEQFF.